The T cell receptor (beta chain) under discussion was sequenced for a study of regulatory T cells in long-lasting Graves disease. Through Arm-PCR of CDR3 regions and iRepertoire HTBI primers, TCR beta libraries were built. One entry per CDR3 protein results from TCRdb running MiXCR on the multiplex PCR reads. The sample has about 220,000 distinct CDR3 sequences, roughly 19% seen once. Germline CDR1 is MNHNS and CDR2 is SASEGT. V lost 8 bases, J lost 4 bases, and 11 bases lay in between. This CDR3 is built from 12 residues. Study-level findings and limits: Owing to a sample size that was small, accuracy may have been reduced. Repertoires from persistent disease leaned toward TRBV28, TRBJ1-2 and TRBJ2-5.

Time point: newly diagnosed GD, antithyroid drugs for less than 3 months. Following extraction of RNA from PBMCs, that RNA was used to make the TCR library. Turning to this clonotype: The antigen is unknown.

The same data also went into a second study, on T cells in Graves' hyperthyroidism and ophthalmopathy. That work contributes: Diagnoses used clinical symptoms, serum thyroxine and TRAb, thyroid ultrasound and orbital computed tomography.

The material sequenced was peripheral blood mononuclear cells (PBMCs), taken at new diagnosis, from a patient treated with antithyroid drugs. The chain carries TRBV6-1 and TRBJ1-2; D is unclear. This receptor was identified in a woman in her 30s with Graves disease. The CDR3 here is CASSDKSYGYTF. Here the CDR3 DNA reads TGTGCCAGCTCCGACAAGTCCTATGGCTACACCTTC.